The TCR beta chain under discussion was sequenced for a study of T-cell reconstitution after alpha-beta-depleted transplantation in children. Overall study results and limits: A year had passed since transplant, and T-cell counts and diversity by then came mostly from newly produced T cells.

Unique molecular identifiers tagged the TCRbeta library. TCRdb reprocessed the PCR reads with MiXCR, giving one entry per CDR3 protein. This sample has some 350,000 distinct CDR3 sequences; about a sixth occur once, and the top ten carry approximately 38%. This clonotype was observed a few times. The antigen remains unidentified. The sequence derives from a male patient aged 2 to 10 who had a stem cell transplant for acute lymphoblastic leukemia, so the T cells may come from the graft donor. The sequences come from PBMCs, mostly from graft donor cells, collected 360 days after TCRalphabeta/CD19-depleted stem cell transplant.

The chain's CDR3 is CASSSRMGDEQFF. The CDR3, as DNA: TGTGCCAGCAGTTCCAGAATGGGAGATGAGCAGTTCTTC. This chain joins TRBV28 and TRBJ2-1; tentatively, D is TRBD2 (5 bases). Germline CDR1 MDHEN, CDR2 SYDVKM. The CDR3 runs 13 residues. V was clipped by 4 bases and J by 8 bases, with 12 bases between them. Full variable domain (remainder filled in from reference TRBV28 and TRBJ2-1): DVKVTQSSRYLVKRTGEKVFLECVQDMDHENMFWYRQDPGLGLRLIYFSYDVKMKEKGDIPEGYSVSREKKERFSLILESASTNQTSMYLCASSSRMGDEQFFGPGTRLTVL.